One and the same sample provided the 21 T cell receptor beta chains below, sequenced in a study of T cell repertoires in cytomegalovirus infection. TCRdb called the reads again in MiXCR, with one record for every CDR3 protein. The sample has fewer than 550,000 distinct CDR3 sequences, about 11% seen once. The sample taken for sequencing was PBMCs. The receptors stem from a human donor in good health (CMV status not recorded). Some clones in this sample may be carry-over from other donors' samples.

This clonotype was seen at least ten times. The chain combines TRBV20-1 with TRBJ1-4; tentative D call: TRBD1 (5 bases). Germline V gene sequence: CDR1 DFQATT, CDR2 SNEGSKA (reference sequence). This CDR3 has 15 residues. Between the trimmed V and J ends, which lost 4 bases and 5 bases, there was a span of 17 bases. The CDR3 loop is CSAKSKTEGNEKLFF. CDR3 DNA sequence: TGCAGTGCTAAGTCCAAGACAGAAGGGAATGAAAAACTGTTTTTT.

The chain is built from TRBV20-1 and TRBJ2-7; D unresolved. The CDR3 totals 13 residues. Germline-derived CDR1 and CDR2 are DFQATT and SNEGSKA (reference sequence). The V gene lost 3 bases and the J gene lost 2 bases, with 11 bases spanning the gap. The CDR3 sequence is CSASGQTPYEQYF. The CDR3 DNA follows: TGCAGTGCTAGCGGGCAGACCCCCTACGAGCAGTACTTC.

This clonotype was picked up many times. V is TRBV11-1 and J is TRBJ2-1; the match to TRBD2 covers 12 bases. The germline gives CDR1 SGHAT, CDR2 FQDESV (reference sequence). The CDR3 runs 18 residues. With V trimmed by 4 bases and J by 6 bases, 13 bases remained unmatched. CDR3: CASSYRTSGAYSGNEQFF. The CDR3 coding sequence is TGTGCCAGCAGCTATCGGACTAGCGGGGCCTACAGCGGCAATGAGCAGTTCTTC.

This clonotype came up many times. The chain's CDR3 is CASSLTRNYGYTF. CDR3 in DNA: TGTGCCAGCAGCTTAACACGGAACTATGGCTACACCTTC. The gene calls are TRBV11-1 and TRBJ1-2; D gene unclear. Germline CDR1 and CDR2: SGHAT and FQDESV (reference sequence). This CDR3 contains 13 residues. The ends were cut back, 2 bases at V and 2 bases at J, with 6 bases in the middle.

This clonotype was seen at least ten times. The gene calls are TRBV7-2 and TRBJ2-1, with TRBD1 identical over 7 bases. CDR3 length: 15 amino acids. J was trimmed by 2 bases and V by 5 bases; bases with no gene match: 6. Germline V lookup: CDR1 SGHTA, CDR2 FQGNSA. The CDR3, as DNA: TGTGCCAGCAGCCAAGGACAGGAGACCTACAATGAGCAGTTCTTC. This gives the protein CASSQGQETYNEQFF.

This clonotype was seen repeatedly, ten times or more. This chain uses TRBV6-5 with TRBJ2-1, with 9 bases matching TRBD1. V lost 2 bases, J lost 8 bases, and 7 bases stayed unmatched. Germline lookup yields CDR1 MNHEY and CDR2 SVGAGI. There are 15 residues in the CDR3. The CDR3 loop is CASSYGTGTGDEQFF. CDR3 DNA sequence: TGTGCCAGCAGTTACGGGACAGGGACGGGAGATGAGCAGTTCTTC.

This clonotype occurred a few times. The chain combines TRBV9 with TRBJ1-1, with 7 bases that match TRBD1. This CDR3 contains 18 residues. From germline, CDR1 is SGDLS and CDR2 YYNGEE. With 0 bases clipped from V and 0 bases from J, the junction kept 11 bases outside the gene matches. Here the CDR3 reads CASSVATGTPAMNTEAFF. The CDR3 nucleotides are TGTGCCAGCAGCGTAGCGACAGGGACCCCCGCCATGAACACTGAAGCTTTCTTT.

The rearrangement uses TRBV29-1 and TRBJ2-5; 7 bases align to TRBD2. Trimming cost V 7 bases and J 5 bases; bases outside gene matches: 13. The length of the CDR3 is 14 residues. Per germline, CDR1 SQVTM and CDR2 ANQGSEA. DNA of the CDR3: TGCAGCGCCCGCCGGGGAGGGCCAGGGGAGACCCAGTACTTC. As protein: CSARRGGPGETQYF.

This clonotype was recorded many times. This rearrangement joins TRBV5-4 to TRBJ2-2, with 8 bases matching TRBD1. J lost 6 bases, V lost 4 bases, and 11 bases had no gene match. The germline V gene encodes CDR1 SGHNT and CDR2 YYREEE (reference sequence). The CDR3 extends over 16 amino acids. CDR3 bases: TGTGCCAGCAGCCTGAACGACAGGGGATCATCCGGGGAGCTGTTTTTT. Translating gives CASSLNDRGSSGELFF.

The sample holds a few counts of this clonotype. This chain links TRBV20-1 with TRBJ2-7; D gene ambiguous. The CDR3 loop spans 15 amino acids. Germline values: CDR1 DFQATT, CDR2 SNEGSKA (reference sequence). V was cut by 0 bases and J by 3 bases, with 15 bases left in between. CDR3: CSARDYSGQFYEQYF. CDR3 coding DNA: TGCAGTGCTAGAGATTACTCGGGCCAATTCTACGAGCAGTACTTC.

This clonotype came up a few times. CDR3 loop: CASSQGGLTPYEQYF. The CDR3 DNA reads as TGCGCCAGCAGCCAAGGGGGGCTCACCCCATACGAGCAGTACTTC. This rearrangement joins TRBV4-1 to TRBJ2-7, with a tentative D call TRBD1 (6 bases). V shed 1 base and J shed 4 bases, with 14 bases lying between them. The CDR3 runs 15 residues. CDR1 is MGHRA and CDR2 is YSYEKL in the germline V gene.

The chain links TRBV2 to TRBJ1-1; TRBD1 is a possible D gene (5 bases). This CDR3 region has 15 residues. Germline V gene data show CDR1 as SNHLY and CDR2 as FYNNEI. V was shortened by 3 bases and J by 6 bases, with 17 bases between the two germline ends. The CDR3 DNA reads TGTGCCAGCAGTGAGGCGTCCAGGGTAATCCCTGAAGCTTTCTTT. As protein: CASSEASRVIPEAFF.

At least ten counts were recorded for this clonotype. This sequence joins TRBV7-9 and TRBJ2-3, with D possibly TRBD1 on 5 matching bases. Germline CDR1 reads SEHNR; CDR2 reads FQNEAQ (reference sequence). CDR3 length equals 17 residues. V shed 5 bases and J shed 0 bases, with 18 bases lying between them. The CDR3 DNA is TGTGCCAGCAGCCCGCCTTTCAGGGCTACTAGCACAGATACGCAGTATTTT. It specifies CASSPPFRATSTDTQYF.

The chain is built from TRBV6-1 and TRBJ2-7; 10 bases align to TRBD2. The CDR3 covers 14 residues. V shed 7 bases and J 2 bases; nucleotides not matched to a gene: 5. Germline CDR1 MNHNS, CDR2 SASEGT. CDR3: CASIRTSGAYEQYF. CDR3 bases: TGTGCCAGCATTAGGACTAGCGGTGCCTACGAGCAGTACTTC.

This clonotype was observed at least ten times. The chain is built from TRBV2 and TRBJ2-5; 9 bases fit TRBD2. The germline CDR1 and CDR2 sequences are SNHLY and FYNNEI. CDR3 length: 16 amino acids. V lost 7 bases, J lost 1 base, and 10 bases stayed unmatched. CDR3 in amino acids: CASILWAGGLQETQYF. CDR3 DNA: TGTGCCAGCATTTTATGGGCGGGGGGGCTCCAAGAGACCCAGTACTTC.

V and J are TRBV20-1 and TRBJ1-1; a weak D match, TRBD1 (6 bases). This CDR3 is 13 amino acids long. Germline CDR1 reads DFQATT; CDR2 reads SNEGSKA (reference sequence). Between the trimmed V and J ends, which lost 5 bases and 0 bases, there was a span of 10 bases. This chain's CDR3 is CSAPTGLNTEAFF. The CDR3 nucleotides read TGCAGTGCTCCGACAGGTCTGAACACTGAAGCTTTCTTT.

This clonotype was counted many times. The CDR3 DNA reads as TGTGCCAGCAGCTTAGCGCCACCGGGGGGCAATCAGCCCCAGCATTTT. Its protein is CASSLAPPGGNQPQHF. The chain recombines TRBV7-8 with TRBJ1-5, with D perhaps matching TRBD1 (5 bases). The CDR3 covers 16 residues. Trimming shortened V by 0 bases and J by 2 bases, and 11 bases separated the two germline ends. Germline V gives CDR1 SGHVS, CDR2 FQNEAQ.

The J gene is TRBJ2-2, the V gene TRBV5-1; maybe TRBD1 (6 bases). This CDR3 is 15 amino acids long. The germline V gene has CDR1 SGHRS and CDR2 YFSETQ. The V gene lost 3 bases and the J gene lost 3 bases, with 12 bases spanning the gap. The CDR3 region is CASSSENRDTGELFF. The CDR3 DNA sequence: TGCGCCAGCAGCTCTGAAAACAGGGACACCGGGGAGCTGTTTTTT.

This clonotype was recorded many times. The V and J genes are TRBV15 and TRBJ1-1; D is unclear. Trimming left V 2 bases short and J 2 bases short, with 6 bases between. The CDR3 contains 13 residues. Germline V gives CDR1 LNHNV, CDR2 YYDKDF (reference sequence). The chain's CDR3 is CATSRSVNTEAFF. The CDR3 nucleotides read TGTGCCACCAGCAGATCGGTAAACACTGAAGCTTTCTTT.

Ten or more counts support this clonotype. This chain uses TRBV19 with TRBJ1-1; the D is unclear. CDR3 length equals 13 residues. CDR1 is LNHDA, CDR2 SQIVND, per germline (reference sequence). V lost 2 bases to trimming and J lost 3 bases, with 7 bases between them. The DNA of the CDR3 is TGTGCCAGTAGTATATTGGGGTACACTGAAGCTTTCTTT. Encoded protein: CASSILGYTEAFF.

This clonotype was observed many times. The chain carries TRBV7-9 and TRBJ2-7; D ambiguous. The CDR3 is 14 amino acids. Germline V gene sequence: CDR1 SEHNR, CDR2 FQNEAQ (reference sequence). The V gene lost 0 bases and the J gene lost 7 bases, with 13 bases spanning the gap. CDR3 nucleotides: TGTGCCAGCAGCTTAGCGATAGAACCTCGGGAGCAGTACTTC. Translating it yields CASSLAIEPREQYF.